The clone carrying this T cell receptor (beta chain) was observed a few times. Its specificity is unknown. 5'RACE template switching produced TCR cDNA carrying a universal primer site and UMIs. TCRdb reanalysed the 5' RACE reads using MiXCR and keeps one entry per CDR3 protein. The sample lists roughly 350,000 distinct CDR3 sequences; about 4% were seen once. The V gene's germline CDR1 is SGHRS and CDR2 YFSETQ. This CDR3 comprises 15 residues. Unmatched junction bases numbered 6, after V lost 1 base and J lost 3 bases. The data were taken from a study of T cells after yellow fever vaccination. General observations from the study: Re-detected after boosting: most primary clones, almost 97% of CD4 and about 90% of CD8. Weaker overall, the secondary response nonetheless peaked faster (day 5 versus 15).

Here the sequenced sample was PBMCs, taken 5 days after the yellow fever booster vaccination. The chain has TRBV5-1 and TRBJ2-7; 8 bases line up with TRBD1. The source is a young man who received the YFV17D yellow fever vaccine. This CDR3 reads CASSLRGQGLYEQYF. The CDR3 DNA follows: TGCGCCAGCAGCTTGCGCGGACAGGGTCTCTACGAGCAGTACTTC. The variable domain in full, completed from reference TRBV5-1 and TRBJ2-7, reads KAGVTQTPRYLIKTRGQQVTLSCSPISGHRSVSWYQQTPGQGLQFLFEYFSETQRNKGNFPGRFSGRQFSNSRSEMNVSTLELGDSALYLCASSLRGQGLYEQYFGPGTRLTVT.